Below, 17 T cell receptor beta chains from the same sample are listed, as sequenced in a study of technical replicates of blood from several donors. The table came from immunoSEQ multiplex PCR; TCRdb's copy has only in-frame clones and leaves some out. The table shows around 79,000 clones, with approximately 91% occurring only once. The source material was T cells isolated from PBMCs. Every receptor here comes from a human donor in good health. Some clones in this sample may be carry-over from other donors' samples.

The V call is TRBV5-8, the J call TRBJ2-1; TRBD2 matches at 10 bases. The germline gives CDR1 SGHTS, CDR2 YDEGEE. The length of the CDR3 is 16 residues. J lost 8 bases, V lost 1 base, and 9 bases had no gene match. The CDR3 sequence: CASSLSPSGSGHEQFF. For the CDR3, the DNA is TGTGCCAGCAGCTTGTCGCCTAGCGGGAGCGGTCATGAGCAGTTCTTC.

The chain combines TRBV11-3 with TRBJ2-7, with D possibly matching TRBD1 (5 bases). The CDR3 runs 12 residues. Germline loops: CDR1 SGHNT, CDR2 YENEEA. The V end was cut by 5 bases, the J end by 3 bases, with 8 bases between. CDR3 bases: TGTGCCAGCAGCCTCAGGGTCTACGAGCAGTACTTC. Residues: CASSLRVYEQYF. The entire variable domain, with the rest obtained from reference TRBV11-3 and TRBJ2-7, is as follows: EAGVVQSPRYKIIEKKQPVAFWCNPISGHNTLYWYLQNLGQGPELLIRYENEEAVDDSQLPKDRFSAERLKGVDSTLKIQPAELGDSAVYLCASSLRVYEQYFGPGTRLTVT.

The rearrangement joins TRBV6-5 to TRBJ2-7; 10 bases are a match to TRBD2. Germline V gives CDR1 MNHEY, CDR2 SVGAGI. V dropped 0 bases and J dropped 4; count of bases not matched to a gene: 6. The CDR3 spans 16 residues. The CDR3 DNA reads TGTGCCAGCAGTTACTCGAGAGCGGGAGGGCCTTACGAGCAGTACTTC. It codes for CASSYSRAGGPYEQYF.

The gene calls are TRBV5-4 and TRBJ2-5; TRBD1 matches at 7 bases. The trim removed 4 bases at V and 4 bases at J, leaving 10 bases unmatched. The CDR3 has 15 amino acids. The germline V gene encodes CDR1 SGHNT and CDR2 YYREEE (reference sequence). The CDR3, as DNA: TGTGCCAGCAGCATAGGACAGGTGGGGGTAGAGACCCAGTACTTC. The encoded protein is CASSIGQVGVETQYF.

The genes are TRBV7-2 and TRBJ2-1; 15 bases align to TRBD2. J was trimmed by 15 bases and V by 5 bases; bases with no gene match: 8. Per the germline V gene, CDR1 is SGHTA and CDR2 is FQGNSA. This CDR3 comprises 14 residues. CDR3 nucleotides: TGTGCCAGCAGCCCTGGGACTAGCGGGAGGAGGTGGTTCTTC. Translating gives CASSPGTSGRRWFF.

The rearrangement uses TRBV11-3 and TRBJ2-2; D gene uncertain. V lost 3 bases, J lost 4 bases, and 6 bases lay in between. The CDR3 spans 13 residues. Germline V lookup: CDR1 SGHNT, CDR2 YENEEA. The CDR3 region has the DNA TGTGCCAGCAGCTTCCCAGGCACCGGGGAGCTGTTTTTT. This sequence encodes CASSFPGTGELFF.

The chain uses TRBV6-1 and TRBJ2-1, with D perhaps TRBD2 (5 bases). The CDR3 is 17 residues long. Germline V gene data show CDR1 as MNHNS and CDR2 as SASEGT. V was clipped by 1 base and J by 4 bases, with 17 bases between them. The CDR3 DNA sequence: TGTGCCAGCAGTGAAGATCTAGCAGACGACCTTTACAATGAGCAGTTCTTC. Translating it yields CASSEDLADDLYNEQFF.

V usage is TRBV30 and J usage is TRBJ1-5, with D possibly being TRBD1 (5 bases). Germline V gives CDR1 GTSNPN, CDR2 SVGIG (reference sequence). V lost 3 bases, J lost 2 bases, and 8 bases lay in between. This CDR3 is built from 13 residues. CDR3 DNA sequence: TGTGCCTGGAGGGGGCAGGGCAATCAGCCCCAGCATTTT. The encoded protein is CAWRGQGNQPQHF.

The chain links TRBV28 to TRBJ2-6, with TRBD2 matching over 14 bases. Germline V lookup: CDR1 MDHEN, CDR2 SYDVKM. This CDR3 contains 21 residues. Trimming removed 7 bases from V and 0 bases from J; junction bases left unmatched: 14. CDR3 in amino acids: CASITGGLAGVGASGANVLTF. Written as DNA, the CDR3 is TGTGCCAGCATCACGGGGGGACTAGCGGGAGTAGGGGCCTCTGGGGCCAACGTCCTGACTTTC.

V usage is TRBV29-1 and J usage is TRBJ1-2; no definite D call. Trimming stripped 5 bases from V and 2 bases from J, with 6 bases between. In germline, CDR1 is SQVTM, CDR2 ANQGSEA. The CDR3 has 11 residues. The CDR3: CSVRVNYGYTF. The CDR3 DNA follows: TGCAGCGTTCGGGTAAACTATGGCTACACCTTC.

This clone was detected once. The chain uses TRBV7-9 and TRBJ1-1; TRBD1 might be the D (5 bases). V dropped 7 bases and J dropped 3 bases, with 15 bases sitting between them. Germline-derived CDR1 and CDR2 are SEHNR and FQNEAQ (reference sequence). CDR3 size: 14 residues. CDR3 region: CASNWPGEDTEAFF. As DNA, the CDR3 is TGTGCCAGCAACTGGCCGGGGGAGGACACTGAAGCTTTCTTT.

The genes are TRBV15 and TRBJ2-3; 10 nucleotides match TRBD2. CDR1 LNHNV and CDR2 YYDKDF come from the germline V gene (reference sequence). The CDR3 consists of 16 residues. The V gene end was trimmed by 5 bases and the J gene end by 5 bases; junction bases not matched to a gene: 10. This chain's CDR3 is CATSAWTSGERDTQYF. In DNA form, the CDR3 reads TGTGCCACCAGCGCGTGGACTAGCGGTGAGAGAGATACGCAGTATTTT.

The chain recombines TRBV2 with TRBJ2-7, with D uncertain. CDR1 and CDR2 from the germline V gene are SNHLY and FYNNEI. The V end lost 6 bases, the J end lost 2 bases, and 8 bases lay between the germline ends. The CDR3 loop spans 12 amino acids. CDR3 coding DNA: TGTGCCAGCAGGGGCAATACCTACGAGCAGTACTTC. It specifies CASRGNTYEQYF.

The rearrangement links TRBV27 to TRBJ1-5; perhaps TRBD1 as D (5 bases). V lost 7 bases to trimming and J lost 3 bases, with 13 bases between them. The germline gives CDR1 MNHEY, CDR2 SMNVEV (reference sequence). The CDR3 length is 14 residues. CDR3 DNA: TGTGCCAGCAACCAGGGAGGGGTCAATCAGCCCCAGCATTTT. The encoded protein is CASNQGGVNQPQHF.

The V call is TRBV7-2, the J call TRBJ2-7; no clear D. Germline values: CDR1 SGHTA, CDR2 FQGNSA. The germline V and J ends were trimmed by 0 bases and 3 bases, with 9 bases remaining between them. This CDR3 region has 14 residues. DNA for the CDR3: TGTGCCAGCAGCTTAGCGCGGCAACTCTACGAGCAGTACTTC. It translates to CASSLARQLYEQYF.

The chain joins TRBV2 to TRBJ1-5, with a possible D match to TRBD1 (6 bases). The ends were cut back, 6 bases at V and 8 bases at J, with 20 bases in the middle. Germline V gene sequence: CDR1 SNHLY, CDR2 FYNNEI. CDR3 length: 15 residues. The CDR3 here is CASRPGQSGLEPQHF. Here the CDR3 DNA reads TGTGCCAGCAGGCCAGGACAGAGCGGTTTAGAGCCCCAGCATTTT.

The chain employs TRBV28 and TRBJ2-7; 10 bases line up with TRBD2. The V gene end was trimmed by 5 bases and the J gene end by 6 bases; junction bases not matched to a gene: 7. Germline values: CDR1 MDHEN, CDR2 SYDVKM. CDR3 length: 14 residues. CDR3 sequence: CASSPPGLAPEQYF. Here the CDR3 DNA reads TGTGCCAGCAGTCCGCCGGGACTAGCGCCCGAGCAGTACTTC.